This TCR beta chain was sequenced in a study of read filtering for tumor transcriptome and immune sequencing. Broader study findings: Dropping single-read clonotypes raised IR-seq and RNA-seq shared-clonotype correlation.

This clonotype appeared many times. Antigen unknown. Sampling of bone marrow took place during active disease in every patient. The library was built from roughly 400 ng RNA with molecular barcoded adaptors for alpha/delta and beta/gamma chains. From the reads, TCRdb called clonotypes with MiXCR, one entry per CDR3 protein. The sample holds about 57,000 distinct CDR3 sequences, 20% to 25% seen once. Germline CDR1 reads DFQATT; CDR2 reads SNEGSKA (reference sequence). Trimming took 1 base from V and 7 from J, leaving 13 bases between them. This CDR3 region has 14 residues. The receptor comes from a donor at least 40 years old with multiple myeloma. V gene TRBV20-1 combines with J gene TRBJ2-2; D is uncertain. Sequences were obtained from a population of CD138-negative cells sorted from bone marrow. The CDR3 sequence is CSARGMGFVGELFF. DNA for the CDR3: TGCAGTGCTAGAGGCATGGGTTTTGTCGGGGAGCTGTTTTTT.